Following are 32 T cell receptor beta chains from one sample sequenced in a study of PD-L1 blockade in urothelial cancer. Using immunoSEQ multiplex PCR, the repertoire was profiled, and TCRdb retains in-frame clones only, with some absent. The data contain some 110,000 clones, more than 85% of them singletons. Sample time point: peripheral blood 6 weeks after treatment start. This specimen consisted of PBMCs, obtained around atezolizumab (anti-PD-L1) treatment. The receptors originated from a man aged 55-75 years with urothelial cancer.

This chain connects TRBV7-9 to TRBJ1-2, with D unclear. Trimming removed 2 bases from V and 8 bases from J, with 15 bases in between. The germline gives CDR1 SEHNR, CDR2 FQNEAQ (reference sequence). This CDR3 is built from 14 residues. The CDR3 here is CASSLSSTPMGYTF. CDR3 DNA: TGTGCCAGCAGCTTATCTTCGACTCCGATGGGCTACACCTTC.

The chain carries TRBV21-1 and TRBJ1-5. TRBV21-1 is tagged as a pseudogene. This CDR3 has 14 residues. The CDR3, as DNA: TGTGCCAGCAGCAACCGGGGAAGGAGCTATCCCCAGCATTTT. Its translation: CASSNRGRSYPQHF.

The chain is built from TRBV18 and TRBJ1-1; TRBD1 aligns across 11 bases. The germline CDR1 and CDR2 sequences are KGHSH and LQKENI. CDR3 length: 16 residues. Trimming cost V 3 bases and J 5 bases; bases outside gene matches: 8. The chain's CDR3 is CASSPGQGARVTEAFF. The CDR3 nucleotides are TGTGCCAGCTCACCCGGACAGGGGGCGCGGGTTACTGAAGCTTTCTTT. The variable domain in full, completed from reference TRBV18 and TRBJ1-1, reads NAGVMQNPRHLVRRRGQEARLRCSPMKGHSHVYWYRQLPEEGLKFMVYLQKENIIDESGMPKERFSAEFPKEGPSILRIQQVVRGDSAAYFCASSPGQGARVTEAFFGQGTRLTVV.

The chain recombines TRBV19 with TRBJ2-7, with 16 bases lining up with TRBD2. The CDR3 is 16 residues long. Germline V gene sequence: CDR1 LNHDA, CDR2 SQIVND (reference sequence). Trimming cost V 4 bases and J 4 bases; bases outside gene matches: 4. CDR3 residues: CASSRGLAGGPYEQYF. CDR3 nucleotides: TGTGCCAGTAGTAGGGGACTAGCGGGAGGGCCTTACGAGCAGTACTTC.

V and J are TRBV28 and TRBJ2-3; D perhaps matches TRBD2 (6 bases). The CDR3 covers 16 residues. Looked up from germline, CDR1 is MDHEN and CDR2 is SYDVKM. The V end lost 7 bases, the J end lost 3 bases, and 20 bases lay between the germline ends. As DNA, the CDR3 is TGTGCCAGCAATACTCGGGCGGGATCAGGGACAGATACGCAGTATTTT. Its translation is CASNTRAGSGTDTQYF.

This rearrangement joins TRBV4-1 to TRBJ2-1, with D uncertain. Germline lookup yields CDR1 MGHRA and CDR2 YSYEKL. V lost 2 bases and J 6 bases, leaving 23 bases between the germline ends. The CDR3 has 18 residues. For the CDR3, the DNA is TGCGCCAGCAGCCAAAATCCCTCCGGAAACACTCGAGGCAATGAGCAGTTCTTC. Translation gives CASSQNPSGNTRGNEQFF.

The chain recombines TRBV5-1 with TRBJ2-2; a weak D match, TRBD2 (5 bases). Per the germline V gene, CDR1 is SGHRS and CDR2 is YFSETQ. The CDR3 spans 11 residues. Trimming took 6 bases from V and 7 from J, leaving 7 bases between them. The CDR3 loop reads CASKEVGELFF. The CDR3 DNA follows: TGCGCCAGCAAGGAGGTCGGGGAGCTGTTTTTT.

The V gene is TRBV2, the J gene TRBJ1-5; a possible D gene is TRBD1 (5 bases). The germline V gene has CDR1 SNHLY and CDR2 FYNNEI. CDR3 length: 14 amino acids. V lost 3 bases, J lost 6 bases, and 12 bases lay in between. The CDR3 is CASSDVPGRQPQHF. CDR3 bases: TGTGCCAGCAGTGATGTCCCAGGGCGTCAGCCCCAGCATTTT.

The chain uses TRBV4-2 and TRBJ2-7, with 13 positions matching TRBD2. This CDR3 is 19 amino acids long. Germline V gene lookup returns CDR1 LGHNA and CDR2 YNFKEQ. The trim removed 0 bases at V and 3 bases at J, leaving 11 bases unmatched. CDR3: CASSQDYKGLAGQSYEQYF. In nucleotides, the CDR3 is TGTGCCAGCAGCCAAGATTACAAGGGACTAGCGGGGCAAAGCTACGAGCAGTACTTC.

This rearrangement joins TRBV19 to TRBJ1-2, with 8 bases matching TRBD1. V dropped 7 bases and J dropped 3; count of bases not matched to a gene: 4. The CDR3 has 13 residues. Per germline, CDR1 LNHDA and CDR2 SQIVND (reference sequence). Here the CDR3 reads CASTGQGYYGYTF. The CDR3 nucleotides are TGTGCCAGTACCGGACAGGGTTACTATGGCTACACCTTC.

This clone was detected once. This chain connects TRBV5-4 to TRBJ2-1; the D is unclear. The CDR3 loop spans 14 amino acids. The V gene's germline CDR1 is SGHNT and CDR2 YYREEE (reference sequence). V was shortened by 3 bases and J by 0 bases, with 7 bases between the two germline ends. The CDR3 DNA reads TGTGCCAGCAGCTCCGATAGCTCCTACAATGAGCAGTTCTTC. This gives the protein CASSSDSSYNEQFF.

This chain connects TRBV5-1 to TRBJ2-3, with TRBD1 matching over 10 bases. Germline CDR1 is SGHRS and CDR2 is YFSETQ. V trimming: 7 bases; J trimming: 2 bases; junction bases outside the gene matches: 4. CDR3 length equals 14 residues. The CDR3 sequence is CASAGTGDTDTQYF. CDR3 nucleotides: TGCGCCAGCGCCGGGACAGGGGACACAGATACGCAGTATTTT.

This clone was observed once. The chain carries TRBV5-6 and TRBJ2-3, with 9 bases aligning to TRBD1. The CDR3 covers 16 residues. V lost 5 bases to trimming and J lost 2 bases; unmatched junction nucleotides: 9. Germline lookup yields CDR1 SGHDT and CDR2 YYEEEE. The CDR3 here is CASRDRGMDPTDTQYF. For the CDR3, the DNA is TGTGCCAGCAGGGACAGGGGCATGGACCCCACAGATACGCAGTATTTT.

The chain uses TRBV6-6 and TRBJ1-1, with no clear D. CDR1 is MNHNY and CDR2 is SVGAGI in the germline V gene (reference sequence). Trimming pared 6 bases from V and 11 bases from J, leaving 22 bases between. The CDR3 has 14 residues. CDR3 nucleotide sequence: TGTGCCAGCAGAACCTCCGGCGGGGAGCGAGGGGCTTTCTTT. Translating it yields CASRTSGGERGAFF.

CDR3: CASSVIKGREGTGELFF. The CDR3 DNA is TGTGCCAGCAGCGTAATCAAGGGGCGGGAGGGCACCGGGGAGCTGTTTTTT. The gene calls are TRBV21-1 and TRBJ2-2; TRBD2 was called by the table and not checked on the DNA. TRBV21-1 is a documented pseudogene. This CDR3 has 17 residues.

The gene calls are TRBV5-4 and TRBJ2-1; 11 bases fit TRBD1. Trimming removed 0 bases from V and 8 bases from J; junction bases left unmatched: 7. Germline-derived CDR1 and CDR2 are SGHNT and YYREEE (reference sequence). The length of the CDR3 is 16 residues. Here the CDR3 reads CASSLGPGTGGYEQFF. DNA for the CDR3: TGTGCCAGCAGCTTGGGACCCGGGACAGGGGGATATGAGCAGTTCTTC.

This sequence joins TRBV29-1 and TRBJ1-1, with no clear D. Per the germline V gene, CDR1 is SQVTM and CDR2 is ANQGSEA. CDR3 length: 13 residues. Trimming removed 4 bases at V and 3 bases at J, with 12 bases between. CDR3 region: CSVAPARDTEAFF. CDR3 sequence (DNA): TGCAGCGTTGCCCCAGCCCGGGACACTGAAGCTTTCTTT.

CDR3: CASSGTGWGTNYGYTF. CDR3 in DNA: TGTGCCAGCAGCGGAACAGGGTGGGGAACTAACTATGGCTACACCTTC. The chain combines TRBV5-6 with TRBJ1-2, with D maybe TRBD1 (6 bases). This CDR3 is 16 amino acids long. Trimming cost V 4 bases and J 0 bases, with 16 bases left between them. Germline V gives CDR1 SGHDT, CDR2 YYEEEE.

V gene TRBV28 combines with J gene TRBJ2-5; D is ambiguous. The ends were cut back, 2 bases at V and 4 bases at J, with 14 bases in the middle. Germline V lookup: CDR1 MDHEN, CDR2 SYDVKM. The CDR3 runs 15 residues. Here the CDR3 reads CASSLSESPSETQYF. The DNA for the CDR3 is TGTGCCAGCAGTTTAAGCGAGAGCCCATCAGAGACCCAGTACTTC.

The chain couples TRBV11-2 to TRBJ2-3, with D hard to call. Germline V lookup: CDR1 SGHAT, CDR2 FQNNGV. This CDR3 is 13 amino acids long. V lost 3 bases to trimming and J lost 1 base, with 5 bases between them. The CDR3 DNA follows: TGTGCCAGCAGCTTTTCCGGCACAGATACGCAGTATTTT. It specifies CASSFSGTDTQYF.

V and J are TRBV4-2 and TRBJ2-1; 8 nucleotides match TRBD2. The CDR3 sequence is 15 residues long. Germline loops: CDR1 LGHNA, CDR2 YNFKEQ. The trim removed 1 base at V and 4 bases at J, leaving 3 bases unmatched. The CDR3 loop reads CASSQGSGDYNEQFF. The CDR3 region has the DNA TGTGCCAGCAGCCAAGGTAGCGGGGATTACAATGAGCAGTTCTTC.

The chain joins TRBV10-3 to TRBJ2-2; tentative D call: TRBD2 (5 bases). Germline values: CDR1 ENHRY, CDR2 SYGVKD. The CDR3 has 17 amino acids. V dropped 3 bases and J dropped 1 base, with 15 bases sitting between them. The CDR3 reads CAISDNRRQMNTGELFF. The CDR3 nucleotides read TGTGCCATCAGTGACAACCGGAGGCAGATGAACACCGGGGAGCTGTTTTTT.

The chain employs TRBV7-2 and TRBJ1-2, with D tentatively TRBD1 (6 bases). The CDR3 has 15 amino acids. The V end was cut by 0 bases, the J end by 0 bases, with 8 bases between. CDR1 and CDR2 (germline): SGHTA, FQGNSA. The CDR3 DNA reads TGTGCCAGCAGCTTAGCCACAGGGACTAACTATGGCTACACCTTC. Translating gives CASSLATGTNYGYTF.

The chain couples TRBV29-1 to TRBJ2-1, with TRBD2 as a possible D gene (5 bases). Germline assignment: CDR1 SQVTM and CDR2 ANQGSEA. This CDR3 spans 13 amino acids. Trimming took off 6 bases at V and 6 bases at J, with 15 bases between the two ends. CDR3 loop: CSVVPDSGNEQFF. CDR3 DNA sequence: TGCAGCGTGGTACCGGACTCCGGCAATGAGCAGTTCTTC.

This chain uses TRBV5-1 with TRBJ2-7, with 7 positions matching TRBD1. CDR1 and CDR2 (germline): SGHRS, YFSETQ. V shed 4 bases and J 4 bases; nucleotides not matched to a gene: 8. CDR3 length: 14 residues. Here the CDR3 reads CASSPGQVRYEQYF. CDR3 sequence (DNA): TGCGCCAGCAGCCCAGGACAGGTACGGTACGAGCAGTACTTC.

The CDR3 DNA reads as TGTGCCAGCTCGCGAGGACAGGGCACGGAGACCCAGTACTTC. Translation gives CASSRGQGTETQYF. The chain links TRBV18 to TRBJ2-5; the match to TRBD1 covers 8 bases. V lost 6 bases, J lost 5 bases, and 8 bases stayed unmatched. Germline V gives CDR1 KGHSH, CDR2 LQKENI. The CDR3 has 14 residues.

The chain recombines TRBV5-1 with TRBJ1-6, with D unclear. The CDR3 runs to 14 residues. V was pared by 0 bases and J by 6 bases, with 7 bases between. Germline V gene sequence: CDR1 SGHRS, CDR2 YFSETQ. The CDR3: CASSLEQTNSPLHF. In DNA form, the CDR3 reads TGCGCCAGCAGCTTGGAACAGACTAATTCACCCCTCCACTTT.

The CDR3 spells CASSLEPSGSSQYF. The CDR3 nucleotides are TGTGCCAGCAGCTTAGAGCCTAGCGGGAGTTCGCAGTATTTT. The J gene is TRBJ2-3, the V gene TRBV11-3, with 10 bases aligning to TRBD2. Trimming cost V 0 bases and J 10 bases; bases outside gene matches: 4. CDR3 length: 14 residues. Germline-derived CDR1 and CDR2 are SGHNT and YENEEA.

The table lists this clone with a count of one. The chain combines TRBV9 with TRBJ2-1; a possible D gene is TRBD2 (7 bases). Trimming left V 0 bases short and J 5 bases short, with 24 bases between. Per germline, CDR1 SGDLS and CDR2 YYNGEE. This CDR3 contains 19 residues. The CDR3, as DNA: TGTGCCAGCAGCGTAGTAGGGGAGGTGGGCGGGGGCTTCCACAATGAGCAGTTCTTC. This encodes CASSVVGEVGGGFHNEQFF.

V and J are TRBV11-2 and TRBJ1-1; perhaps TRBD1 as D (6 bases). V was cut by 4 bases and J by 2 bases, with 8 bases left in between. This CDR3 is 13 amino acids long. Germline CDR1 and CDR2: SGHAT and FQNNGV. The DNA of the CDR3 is TGTGCCAGCAGCTGGACAGTTAACACTGAAGCTTTCTTT. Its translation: CASSWTVNTEAFF.

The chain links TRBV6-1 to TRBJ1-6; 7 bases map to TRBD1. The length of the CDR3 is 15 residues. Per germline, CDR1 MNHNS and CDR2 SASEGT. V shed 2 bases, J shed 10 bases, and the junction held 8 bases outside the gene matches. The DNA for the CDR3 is TGTGCCAGCAGTGAAAAAGGGGGCGGGCGGTCACCCCTCCACTTT. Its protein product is CASSEKGGGRSPLHF.

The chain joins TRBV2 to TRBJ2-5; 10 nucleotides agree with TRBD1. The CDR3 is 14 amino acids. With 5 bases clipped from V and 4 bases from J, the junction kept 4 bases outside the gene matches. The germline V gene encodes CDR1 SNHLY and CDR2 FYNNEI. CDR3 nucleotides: TGTGCCAGCAGTATCCGGACAGGGGGAGAGACCCAGTACTTC. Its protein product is CASSIRTGGETQYF.